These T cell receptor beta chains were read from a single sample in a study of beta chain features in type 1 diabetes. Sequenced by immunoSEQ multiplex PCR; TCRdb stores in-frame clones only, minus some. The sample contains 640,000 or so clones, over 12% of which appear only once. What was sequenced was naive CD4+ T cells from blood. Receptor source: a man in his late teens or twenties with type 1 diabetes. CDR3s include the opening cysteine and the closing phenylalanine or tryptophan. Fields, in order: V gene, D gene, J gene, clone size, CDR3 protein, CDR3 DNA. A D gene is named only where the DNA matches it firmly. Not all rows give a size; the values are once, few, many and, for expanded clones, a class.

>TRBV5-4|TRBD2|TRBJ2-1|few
CASSLSRLSGGLNEQFF
TGTGCCAGCAGCTTGTCTCGACTTAGCGGGGGTCTCAATGAGCAGTTCTTC
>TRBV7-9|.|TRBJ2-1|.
CASSLVGVSYNEQFF
TGTGCCAGCAGCTTAGTAGGAGTCTCCTACAATGAGCAGTTCTTC
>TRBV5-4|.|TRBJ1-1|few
CASSLKGAMNTEAFF
TGTGCCAGCAGCTTGAAGGGCGCCATGAACACTGAAGCTTTCTTT
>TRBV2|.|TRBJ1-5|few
CASRMDRYNQPQHF
TGTGCCAGCCGGATGGACAGATACAATCAGCCCCAGCATTTT
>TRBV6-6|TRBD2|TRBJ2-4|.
CASSSQGGTKNIQYF
TGTGCCAGCAGTTCCCAGGGAGGGACCAAAAACATTCAGTACTTC
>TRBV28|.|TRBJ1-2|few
CATSGHVYGYTF
TGTGCCACGTCGGGACACGTCTATGGCTACACCTTC
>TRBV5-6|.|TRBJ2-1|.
CASSTSGTTNNEQFF
TGTGCCAGCAGCACCTCCGGGACAACTAACAATGAGCAGTTCTTC
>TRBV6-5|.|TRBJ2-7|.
CASSYRQHSYEQYF
TGTGCCAGCAGTTATAGACAGCACTCCTACGAGCAGTACTTC
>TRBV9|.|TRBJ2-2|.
CASSGTTNTGELFF
TGTGCCAGCAGCGGGACTACGAATACCGGGGAGCTGTTTTTT
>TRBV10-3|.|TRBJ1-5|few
CAISLEGHQPQHF
TGTGCCATCAGCCTCGAGGGACATCAGCCCCAGCATTTT
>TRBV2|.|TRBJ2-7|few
CASEGQGNEQYF
TGTGCCAGCGAAGGGCAGGGGAACGAGCAGTACTTC
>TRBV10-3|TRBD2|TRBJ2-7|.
CAISPGLGDSYEQYF
TGTGCCATCAGTCCGGGACTAGGGGACTCCTACGAGCAGTACTTC
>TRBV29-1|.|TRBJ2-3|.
CSVQTGLLTSTDTQYF
TGCAGCGTTCAGACCGGACTTCTAACTAGCACAGATACGCAGTATTTT
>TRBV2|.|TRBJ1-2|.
CASSPAVLSYTF
TGTGCCAGCAGTCCCGCGGTGCTTAGCTACACCTTC
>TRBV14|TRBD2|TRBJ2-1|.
CASQLSGAYNEQFF
TGTGCCAGCCAGCTGAGCGGGGCCTACAATGAGCAGTTCTTC
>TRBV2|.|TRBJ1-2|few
CASRDSGTSVGYTF
TGTGCCAGCAGGGACTCCGGGACATCGGTTGGCTACACCTTC
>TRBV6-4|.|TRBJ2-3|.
CASSDSFNTQYF
TGTGCCAGCAGTGACTCGTTTAATACGCAGTATTTT
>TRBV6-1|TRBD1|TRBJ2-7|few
CASSVPGTGAYEQYF
TGTGCCAGCAGTGTCCCCGGGACAGGAGCCTACGAGCAGTACTTC
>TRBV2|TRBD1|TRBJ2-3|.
CASSGQGHTDTQYF
TGTGCCAGCAGCGGACAGGGCCACACAGATACGCAGTATTTT
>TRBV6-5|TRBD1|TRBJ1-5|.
CASRRQGTGNQPQHF
TGTGCCAGCAGACGACAGGGAACCGGCAATCAGCCCCAGCATTTT
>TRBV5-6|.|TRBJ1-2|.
CASSFGRPNYGYTF
TGTGCCAGCAGCTTTGGCAGACCTAACTATGGCTACACCTTC
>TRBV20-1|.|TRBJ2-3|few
CSAPLGDTQYF
TGCAGTGCTCCCCTCGGGGATACGCAGTATTTT
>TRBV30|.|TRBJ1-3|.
CAWSEGARSGNTIYF
TGCGCCTGGAGTGAGGGCGCGCGCTCTGGAAACACCATATATTTT
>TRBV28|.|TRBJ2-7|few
CASSSPSGTTYEQYF
TGTGCCAGCAGTTCCCCCAGCGGGACAACCTACGAGCAGTACTTC
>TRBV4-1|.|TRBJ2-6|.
CASSQDLRGSSGANVLTF
TGCGCCAGCAGCCAAGATTTACGGGGGAGCTCTGGGGCCAACGTCCTGACTTTC
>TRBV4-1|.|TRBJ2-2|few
CASSQDRDFTGELFF
TGCGCCAGCAGCCAAGATAGGGATTTCACCGGGGAGCTGTTTTTT
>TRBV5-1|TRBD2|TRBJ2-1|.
CASSPGLASLNEQFF
TGCGCCAGCAGCCCAGGACTAGCAAGCCTCAATGAGCAGTTCTTC
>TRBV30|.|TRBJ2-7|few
CAWSVDLLKQYF
TGTGCCTGGAGTGTAGACCTCCTCAAGCAGTACTTC
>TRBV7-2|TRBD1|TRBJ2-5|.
CASSLEGGRGGETQYF
TGTGCCAGCAGCTTAGAAGGGGGCCGTGGGGGAGAGACCCAGTACTTC
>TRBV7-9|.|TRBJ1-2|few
CASSSMGYGYTF
TGTGCCAGCAGCTCTATGGGGTATGGCTACACCTTC
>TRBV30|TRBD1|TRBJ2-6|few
CAWRTGQGAPGANVLTF
TGTGCCTGGAGGACGGGACAGGGGGCCCCTGGGGCCAACGTCCTGACTTTC
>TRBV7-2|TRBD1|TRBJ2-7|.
CASSPWTGSSYEQYF
TGTGCCAGCAGCCCCTGGACAGGGAGCTCCTACGAGCAGTACTTC
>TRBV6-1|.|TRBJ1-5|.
CASNPGSSNQPQHF
TGTGCCAGCAACCCCGGGAGCAGCAATCAGCCCCAGCATTTT